The rows below give T cell receptor beta chains drawn from one sample of a study of regulatory T cells in long-lasting Graves disease. MiXCR, applied by TCRdb to the multiplex PCR reads, yields one record per CDR3 protein. In the table there are 400,000 to 450,000 distinct CDR3 sequences, around a quarter of which are singletons. This specimen was peripheral blood mononuclear cells (PBMCs), taken when the disease was refractory, from a patient treated with antithyroid drugs. These receptors originate from a female donor with Graves disease. The CDR3 runs from the conserved cysteine through the conserved F or W. D genes are given only for firm matches. A row's size may be missing; if present it is once, few, many or a size class.

clone_size d_call j_call cdr3_length v_call cdr3_aa cdr3_nt
. TRBD1 TRBJ2-7 16 TRBV27 CASSLSWDRGPYEQYF TGTGCCAGCAGTTTATCATGGGACAGGGGGCCGTACGAGCAGTACTTC
few . TRBJ1-1 13 TRBV18 CASHPAGDTEAFF TGTGCCAGCCACCCAGCCGGAGACACTGAAGCTTTCTTT
many . TRBJ1-1 14 TRBV28 CASRRTDINTEAFF TGTGCCAGCAGACGGACAGATATTAACACTGAAGCTTTCTTT
few TRBD2 TRBJ2-5 14 TRBV5-1 CASELSGSDETQYF TGCGCCAGCGAACTTAGCGGGAGCGACGAGACCCAGTACTTC
. . TRBJ1-1 15 TRBV19 CASSIGTGSSTEAFF TGTGCCAGTAGTATAGGTACAGGGAGTTCCACTGAAGCTTTCTTT
. . TRBJ2-5 14 TRBV14 CASKSGRYQETQYF TGTGCCAGTAAGAGCGGCAGGTACCAAGAGACCCAGTACTTC
. TRBD1 TRBJ1-1 14 TRBV10-3 CATNSGTVNTEAFF TGTGCCACCAATTCCGGGACAGTGAACACTGAAGCTTTCTTT
. TRBD1 TRBJ2-1 14 TRBV6-2/TRBV6-3 CASRQRDSYNEQFF TGTGCCAGCCGGCAAAGGGACAGCTACAATGAGCAGTTCTTC
. . TRBJ1-5 17 TRBV19 CASSPRTGTGSNQPQHF TGTGCCAGTAGTCCTCGGACCGGCACAGGTAGCAATCAGCCCCAGCATTTT
. TRBD2 TRBJ2-7 16 TRBV30 CAWTGGRDSASYEQYF TGTGCCTGGACCGGGGGGAGAGACAGCGCTTCCTACGAGCAGTACTTC
many . TRBJ2-7 12 TRBV27 CASSLPGNEQYF TGTGCCAGCAGTTTACCTGGAAACGAGCAGTACTTC
many . TRBJ1-1 14 TRBV28 CASSLIVAGTEAFF TGTGCCAGCAGTTTAATAGTAGCCGGCACTGAAGCTTTCTTT
. . TRBJ1-2 13 TRBV29-1 CSASVAGSYGYTF TGCAGCGCTTCTGTGGCAGGGAGCTATGGCTACACCTTC
. . TRBJ2-1 12 TRBV10-3 CAISDTETSEFF TGTGCCATCAGTGACACGGAGACGAGCGAGTTCTTC
. . TRBJ1-2 18 TRBV5-6 CASRRNRDVLPQNYGYTF TGTGCCAGCAGACGAAACCGGGACGTCCTGCCCCAAAACTATGGCTACACCTTC
many . TRBJ1-2 14 TRBV28 CASSFLIGQYGYTF TGTGCCAGCAGTTTTCTCATCGGACAGTATGGCTACACCTTC
few . TRBJ2-7 13 TRBV19 CASSDGLYYEQYF TGTGCCAGTAGTGACGGACTCTATTACGAGCAGTACTTC
. TRBD1 TRBJ2-2 14 TRBV5-1 CASRKQGDTGELFF TGCGCCAGCAGAAAACAGGGGGACACCGGGGAGCTGTTTTTT
few TRBD1 TRBJ1-6 16 TRBV19 CASSTNRGREFPPLHF TGTGCCAGTAGTACAAACAGGGGGCGCGAATTTCCACCCCTCCACTTT
few . TRBJ1-2 12 TRBV7-2 CANSLDGYGYTF TGTGCCAACAGCTTAGATGGCTATGGCTACACCTTC
. . TRBJ2-5 14 TRBV11-1 CASSFAGTQETQYF TGTGCCAGCAGCTTCGCCGGGACCCAAGAGACCCAGTACTTC
. . TRBJ1-4 13 TRBV2 CASEGQIMKNCFF .
. . TRBJ2-5 12 TRBV5-1 CASSLDEETQYF TGCGCCAGCAGCTTGGATGAAGAGACCCAGTACTTC
few TRBD1 TRBJ1-4 13 TRBV20-1 CSAPGQGLEKLFF TGCAGTGCGCCGGGACAGGGACTTGAAAAACTGTTTTTT
. TRBD1 TRBJ2-2 15 TRBV2 CASKLDRGNTGELFF TGTGCCAGCAAACTTGACAGGGGGAACACCGGGGAGCTGTTTTTT
many . TRBJ1-1 13 TRBV2 CASRVRHGAEAFF TGTGCCAGCAGGGTTCGACACGGGGCTGAAGCTTTCTTT
. . TRBJ2-2 16 TRBV11-3 CASSLGRWEPTGELFF TGTGCCAGCAGCTTAGGTCGGTGGGAACCGACCGGGGAGCTGTTTTTT